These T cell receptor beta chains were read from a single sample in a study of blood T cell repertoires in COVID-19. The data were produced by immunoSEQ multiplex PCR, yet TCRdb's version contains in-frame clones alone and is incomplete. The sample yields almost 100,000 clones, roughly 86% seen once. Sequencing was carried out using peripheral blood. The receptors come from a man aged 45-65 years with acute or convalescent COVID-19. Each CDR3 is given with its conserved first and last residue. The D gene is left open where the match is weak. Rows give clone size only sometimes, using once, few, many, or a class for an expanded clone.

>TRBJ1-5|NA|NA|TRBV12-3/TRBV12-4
CASKRSEEKPQHF
TGTGCCAGCAAGAGATCGGAGGAGAAGCCCCAGCATTTT
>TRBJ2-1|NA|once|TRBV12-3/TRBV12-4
CASRRGSYNEQFF
TGTGCCAGCCGACGGGGCTCCTACAATGAGCAGTTCTTC
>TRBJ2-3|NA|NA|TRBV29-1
CSVIWADTQYF
TGCAGCGTTATCTGGGCTGATACGCAGTATTTT
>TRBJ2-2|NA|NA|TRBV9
CASSRPHGGTANGELFF
TGTGCCAGCAGCCGGCCTCATGGCGGGACAGCTAACGGGGAGCTGTTTTTT
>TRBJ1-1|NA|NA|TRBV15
CATSRIGAGGTEAFF
TGTGCCACCAGCAGGATCGGGGCGGGGGGTACTGAAGCTTTCTTT
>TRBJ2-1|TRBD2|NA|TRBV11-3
CASRMGAGVNEQFF
TGTGCCAGCCGGATGGGAGCGGGAGTAAATGAGCAGTTCTTC
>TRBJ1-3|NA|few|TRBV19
CASSIARDSGNTIYF
TGTGCCAGTAGTATAGCCAGGGACTCTGGAAACACCATATATTTT
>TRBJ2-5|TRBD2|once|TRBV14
CASSQDRASGRETQYF
TGTGCCAGCAGCCAAGATCGGGCTAGCGGGCGGGAGACCCAGTACTTC
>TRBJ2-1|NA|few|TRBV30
CAWSVRGQSEQFF
TGTGCCTGGAGTGTACGAGGGCAGAGTGAGCAGTTCTTC
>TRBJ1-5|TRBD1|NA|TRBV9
CASSTGQGEGNQPQHF
TGTGCCAGCAGCACTGGACAGGGCGAAGGCAATCAGCCCCAGCATTTT
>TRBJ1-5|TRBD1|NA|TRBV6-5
CASSRRQGFGQPQHF
TGTGCCAGCAGTCGTAGACAGGGGTTTGGTCAGCCCCAGCATTTT
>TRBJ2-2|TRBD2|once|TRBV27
CASSLRAVRASGNTGELFF
TGTGCCAGCAGTTTAAGGGCAGTCAGGGCTAGCGGAAACACCGGGGAGCTGTTTTTT
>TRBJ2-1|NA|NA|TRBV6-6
CASSYLRSEQFF
TGTGCCAGCAGTTACCTCAGAAGTGAGCAGTTCTTC
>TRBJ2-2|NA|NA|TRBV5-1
CASSRDTSSGELFF
TGCGCCAGCAGCCGTGACACTAGCTCCGGGGAGCTGTTTTTT
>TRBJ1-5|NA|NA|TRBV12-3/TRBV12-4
CASSLEENQPQHF
TGTGCCAGCAGTTTAGAGGAGAATCAGCCCCAGCATTTT
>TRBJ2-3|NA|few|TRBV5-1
CASSLGLVGTDTQYF
TGCGCCAGCAGCTTGGGGCTAGTCGGCACAGATACGCAGTATTTT
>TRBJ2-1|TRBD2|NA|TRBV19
CASRTGGLAEIYNEQFF
TGTGCCAGCCGTACAGGGGGACTAGCGGAGATATACAATGAGCAGTTCTTC